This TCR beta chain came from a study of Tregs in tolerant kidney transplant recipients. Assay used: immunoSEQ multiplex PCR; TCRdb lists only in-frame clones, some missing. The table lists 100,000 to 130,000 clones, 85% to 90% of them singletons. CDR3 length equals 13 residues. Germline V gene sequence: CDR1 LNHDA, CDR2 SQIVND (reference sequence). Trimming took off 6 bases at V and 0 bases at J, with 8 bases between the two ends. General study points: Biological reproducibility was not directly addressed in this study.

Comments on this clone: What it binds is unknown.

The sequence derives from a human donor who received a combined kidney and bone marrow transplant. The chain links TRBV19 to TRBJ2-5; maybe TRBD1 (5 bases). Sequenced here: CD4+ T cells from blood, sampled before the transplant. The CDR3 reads CASSRAYQETQYF. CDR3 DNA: TGTGCCAGTAGCAGGGCTTACCAAGAGACCCAGTACTTC. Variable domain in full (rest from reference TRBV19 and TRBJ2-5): DGGITQSPKYLFRKEGQNVTLSCEQNLNHDAMYWYRQDPGQGLRLIYYSQIVNDFQKGDIAEGYSVSREKKESFPLTVTSAQKNPTAFYLCASSRAYQETQYFGPGTRLLVL.